This T cell receptor beta chain was obtained from a study of cytomegalovirus exposure and HLA in healthy donors. General study points: Being productive about 90% or about 30% of the time was typical of most TCR beta V segments in an earlier analysis. Cytomegalovirus association was assigned to approximately 160 TCR beta chains. CMV serostatus alone was available as immune exposure information. Sequencing had likely introduced a cluster of highly shared sequence variants as an artifact.

V shed 2 bases, J shed 8 bases, and the junction held 8 bases outside the gene matches. From germline, CDR1 is LNHNV and CDR2 YYDKDF (reference sequence). CDR3 length: 15 residues. Vbeta (60) and Jbeta (13) primers were used in the PCR. Only in-frame clones appear in the TCRdb table, and some are missing; sequencing was by immunoSEQ multiplex PCR. The repertoire holds approximately 40,000 clones, with around 82% as singletons. To note about this clone: Antigen unknown.

The chain couples TRBV15 to TRBJ1-4, with 7 bases fitting TRBD1. This clonotype was obtained from a woman under 30 in good health and CMV-seropositive. The specimen sequenced was PBMCs. Here the CDR3 reads CATSRRTGVTEKLFF. The CDR3 nucleotides are TGTGCCACCAGCAGAAGAACAGGGGTTACAGAAAAACTGTTTTTT. The whole variable domain, remainder taken from reference TRBV15 and TRBJ1-4, is DAMVIQNPRYQVTQFGKPVTLSCSQTLNHNVMYWYQQKSSQAPKLLFHYYDKDFNNEADTPDNFQSRRPNTSFCFLDIRSPGLGDTAMYLCATSRRTGVTEKLFFGSGTQLSVL.